The clone carrying this T cell receptor beta chain appeared once. Using immunoSEQ multiplex PCR, the repertoire was profiled, and TCRdb retains in-frame clones only, with some absent. Counted here are around 63,000 clones, about 87% occurring once; the ten biggest clones make up 6% to 7%. This specimen belongs to a study of blood T cell repertoires in COVID-19. Across the whole study: Acute and convalescent COVID-19 samples came from the United States, Italy and Spain.

Looked up from germline, CDR1 is MNHEY and CDR2 is SVGAGI. With V trimmed by 6 bases and J by 4 bases, 6 bases remained unmatched. CDR3 length equals 15 residues. The specimen was peripheral blood. The clonotype was recovered from a man aged 60 to 75 with acute or convalescent COVID-19. V is TRBV6-5 and J is TRBJ2-2, with 9 bases that match TRBD1. The CDR3 region has the DNA TGTGCCAGCAGATTACAGGGGGCGGGCACCGGGGAGCTGTTTTTT. Residues: CASRLQGAGTGELFF.